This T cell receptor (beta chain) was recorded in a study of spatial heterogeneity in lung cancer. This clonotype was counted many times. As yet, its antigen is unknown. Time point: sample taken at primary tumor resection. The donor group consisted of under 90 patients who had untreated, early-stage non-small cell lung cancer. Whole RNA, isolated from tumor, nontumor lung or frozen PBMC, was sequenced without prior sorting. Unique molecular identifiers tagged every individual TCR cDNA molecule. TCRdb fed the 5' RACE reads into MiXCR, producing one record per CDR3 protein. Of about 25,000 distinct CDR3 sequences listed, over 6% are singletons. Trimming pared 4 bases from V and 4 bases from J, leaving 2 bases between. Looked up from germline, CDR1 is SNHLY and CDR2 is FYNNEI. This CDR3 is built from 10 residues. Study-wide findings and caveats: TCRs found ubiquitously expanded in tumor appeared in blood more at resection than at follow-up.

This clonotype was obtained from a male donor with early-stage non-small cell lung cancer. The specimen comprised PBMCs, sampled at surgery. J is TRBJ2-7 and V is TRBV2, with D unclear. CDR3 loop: CASSGYEQYF. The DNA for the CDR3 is TGTGCCAGCAGTGGATACGAGCAGTACTTC.